These 29 T cell receptor beta chains were sequenced from one sample in a study of blood T cells in healthy people across ages. For the second PCR, which ran for 7 to 11 cycles, a sample-barcoded 5' primer and a J-beta primer mix were used. TCRdb passed the 5' RACE reads through MiXCR, listing each CDR3 protein once. The table has around 940,000 distinct CDR3 sequences, about 53% seen once. The specimen sequenced was blood. These TCRs come from an older woman in good health.

The CDR3 is CASSPPGFTNSPLHF. Written as DNA, the CDR3 is TGTGCCAGCAGCCCCCCCGGGTTTACGAATTCACCCCTCCACTTT. This chain connects TRBV3-1 to TRBJ1-6, with unresolved D. With 4 bases removed from V and 7 bases from J, the gap between germline ends came to 14 bases. Germline V lookup: CDR1 LGHDT, CDR2 YNNKEL (reference sequence). This CDR3 contains 15 residues.

This chain joins TRBV6-5 and TRBJ2-5; 7 bases line up with TRBD2. The CDR3 has 14 amino acids. Trimming cost V 6 bases and J 3 bases; bases outside gene matches: 7. Germline CDR1 is MNHEY and CDR2 is SVGAGI. In DNA, the CDR3 is TGTGCCAGCAGCCCTCCGGGACTAAAAGAGACCCAGTACTTC. Amino acids: CASSPPGLKETQYF.

This chain connects TRBV6-2 or TRBV6-3 to TRBJ2-7; TRBD2 matches at 7 bases. CDR3 length: 14 residues. The V gene's germline CDR1 is MNHEY and CDR2 SVGEGT. J was trimmed by 2 bases and V by 11 bases; bases with no gene match: 12. The CDR3 DNA is TGTGCCGCTAAGTCTCGGGGAGGGCCCTACGAGCAGTACTTC. Protein sequence: CAAKSRGGPYEQYF.

The J gene is TRBJ2-3, the V gene TRBV23-1; perhaps TRBD2 as D (5 bases). TRBV23-1 is an ORF; its function is uncertain. The CDR3 has 15 amino acids. Trimming removed 6 bases at V and 2 bases at J, with 15 bases between. CDR3 region: CASSPSGLHTDTQYF. CDR3 nucleotides: TGCGCCAGCAGCCCAAGCGGACTCCACACAGATACGCAGTATTTT.

This clonotype showed up just a few times. CDR3 region: CASNPFSGSLPNIQYF. CDR3 DNA: TGTGCCAGTAACCCTTTTTCTGGCAGCCTTCCAAACATTCAGTACTTC. The J gene is TRBJ2-4, the V gene TRBV19; no firm D call. Germline V lookup: CDR1 LNHDA, CDR2 SQIVND (reference sequence). The CDR3 totals 16 residues. Trimming left V 7 bases short and J 6 bases short, with 22 bases between.

This clonotype was seen a few times. The chain joins TRBV7-2 to TRBJ2-7, with D uncertain. Trimming took off 5 bases at V and 1 base at J, with 9 bases between the two ends. This CDR3 has 13 amino acids. Germline CDR1 SGHTA, CDR2 FQGNSA. The CDR3 here is CASSEDRSYEQYF. The DNA of the CDR3 is TGTGCCAGCAGCGAAGATCGGTCCTACGAGCAGTACTTC.

The chain carries TRBV4-1 and TRBJ2-7; D ambiguous. Germline V gene lookup returns CDR1 MGHRA and CDR2 YSYEKL. V was clipped by 1 base and J by 0 bases, with 4 bases between them. The CDR3 totals 13 residues. The CDR3 DNA reads TGCGCCAGCAGCCAAGTCAGCTCCTACGAGCAGTACTTC. Translation: CASSQVSSYEQYF.

The rearrangement joins TRBV19 to TRBJ2-7; 9 bases align to TRBD1. V dropped 8 bases and J dropped 3; count of bases not matched to a gene: 5. CDR1 LNHDA and CDR2 SQIVND come from the germline V gene (reference sequence). This CDR3 spans 13 amino acids. CDR3 nucleotides: TGTGCCAGTCTTCAGACAGGGGGCTACGAGCAGTACTTC. It specifies CASLQTGGYEQYF.

This clonotype turned up a few times. The rearrangement uses TRBV7-8 and TRBJ2-7, with 8 bases matching TRBD2. Germline values: CDR1 SGHVS, CDR2 FQNEAQ. This CDR3 comprises 17 residues. V was pared by 5 bases and J by 1 base, with 13 bases of the junction left unmatched. The CDR3 nucleotides are TGTGCCAGCAGCGAGAGACGACTAAGCGGGAGTTCCTACGAGCAGTACTTC. It is translated as CASSERRLSGSSYEQYF.

The chain employs TRBV4-1 and TRBJ1-2; D not resolved. V dropped 3 bases and J dropped 4 bases, with 15 bases sitting between them. The CDR3 has 15 residues. The V gene's germline CDR1 is MGHRA and CDR2 YSYEKL. In DNA form, the CDR3 reads TGCGCCAGCAGCCACCTACAAGGCGCGGGCTATGGCTACACCTTC. Its protein product is CASSHLQGAGYGYTF.

The chain has TRBV5-6 and TRBJ2-3; D call uncertain. The CDR3 runs to 16 residues. Germline V gene data show CDR1 as SGHDT and CDR2 as YYEEEE. V shed 0 bases and J shed 1 base, with 12 bases lying between them. The CDR3 DNA reads TGTGCCAGCAGCTTGGTGGCTAGAATGCGCACAGATACGCAGTATTTT. Translation gives CASSLVARMRTDTQYF. Based on the CDR3 plus reference TRBV5-6 and TRBJ2-3, the full variable domain is DAGVTQSPTHLIKTRGQQVTLRCSPKSGHDTVSWYQQALGQGPQFIFQYYEEEERQRGNFPDRFSGHQFPNYSSELNVNALLLGDSALYLCASSLVARMRTDTQYFGPGTRLTVL.

This clonotype was seen once. V gene TRBV12-3 or TRBV12-4 combines with J gene TRBJ2-1, with 7 bases that match TRBD2. The J call may be mistaken, given a closer DNA end match to TRBJ2-7. The CDR3 sequence is 16 residues long. This chain's CDR3 is CASSLERDVAYNEQYF. The CDR3 nucleotides are TGTGCCAGCAGCCTAGAGCGGGACGTTGCCTACAATGAGCAGTACTTC.

The chain is built from TRBV4-3 and TRBJ2-5; 13 bases agree with TRBD2. V was clipped by 1 base and J by 11 bases; unmatched bases: 10. The germline V gene encodes CDR1 LGHNA and CDR2 YSLEER. This CDR3 has 16 amino acids. The chain's CDR3 is CASSQAGLAGSNEQYF. As DNA, the CDR3 is TGCGCCAGCAGCCAAGCGGGACTAGCGGGAAGTAATGAGCAGTACTTC.

The V and J genes are TRBV20-1 and TRBJ1-1; TRBD1 agrees at 7 bases. Germline assignment: CDR1 DFQATT and CDR2 SNEGSKA (reference sequence). With 2 bases clipped from V and 2 bases from J, the junction kept 8 bases outside the gene matches. The CDR3 loop spans 15 amino acids. The CDR3 protein is CSARTLGQTNTEAFF. The DNA for the CDR3 is TGCAGTGCTAGAACCCTGGGACAGACAAACACTGAAGCTTTCTTT.

The count of this clonotype is one. The V call is TRBV18, the J call TRBJ1-1; no clear D gene. Germline CDR1 KGHSH, CDR2 LQKENI. The CDR3 is made up of 13 amino acids. V was trimmed by 2 bases and J by 1 base, leaving 5 bases between them. CDR3 bases: TGTGCCAGCTCACCAGTGGAGAACACTGAAGCTTTCTTT. Translation: CASSPVENTEAFF.

The chain couples TRBV6-2 or TRBV6-3 to TRBJ2-3; 9 nucleotides agree with TRBD2. V was pared by 8 bases and J by 1 base, with 7 bases of the junction left unmatched. Germline V gives CDR1 MNHEY, CDR2 SVGEGT. The CDR3 is 15 residues long. The CDR3 protein is CASGRLAARTDTQYF. The CDR3 DNA is TGTGCCAGCGGGAGACTAGCGGCACGCACAGATACGCAGTATTTT.

In this sample, this clonotype turned up a few times. V and J are TRBV4-1 and TRBJ1-4; D remains unclear. Germline V gene sequence: CDR1 MGHRA, CDR2 YSYEKL. The CDR3 length is 15 residues. V gave up 2 bases and J gave up 2 bases, with 9 bases separating them. CDR3 in amino acids: CASSQRSQTNEKLFF. In DNA, the CDR3 is TGCGCCAGCAGCCAACGGTCACAGACTAATGAAAAACTGTTTTTT.

Note on this clonotype: A much larger clone sits a single nucleotide away, making a read error possible. This sequence joins TRBV5-1 and TRBJ2-5; 9 positions match TRBD2. The CDR3 loop spans 13 amino acids. Per the germline V gene, CDR1 is SGHRS and CDR2 is YFSETQ. The V segment lost 4 bases and the J segment 5 bases; nucleotides outside the gene matches: 3. The CDR3 protein is CASSEGLAETQYF. The CDR3 nucleotides are TGCGCCAGCAGCGAAGGACTAGCGGAGACCCAGTACTTC.

The chain links TRBV6-2 or TRBV6-3 to TRBJ1-5; 8 positions match TRBD1. The CDR3 runs 15 residues. V was pared by 6 bases and J by 1 base, with 5 bases of the junction left unmatched. Per the germline V gene, CDR1 is MNHEY and CDR2 is SVGEGT. CDR3 DNA sequence: TGTGCCAGCAGACACCAGGGGGCCAGCAATCAGCCCCAGCATTTT. This translates into CASRHQGASNQPQHF.

In its sample, this clonotype was seen a few times. The chain has TRBV11-2 and TRBJ2-7; 7 bases line up with TRBD2. This CDR3 has 13 amino acids. The J segment lost 6 bases and the V segment lost 5 bases, leaving 7 bases of the junction unmatched. Germline V gene sequence: CDR1 SGHAT, CDR2 FQNNGV. The CDR3 bases are TGTGCCAGCAGCCGGACTAGTCCCTCCGAGCAGTACTTC. The encoded protein is CASSRTSPSEQYF.

The V gene is TRBV20-1, the J gene TRBJ2-5; 7 nucleotides line up with TRBD2. The J call may be faulty, since TRBJ2-7 better matches the DNA end. The CDR3 is 17 residues long. Germline CDR1 and CDR2: DFQATT and SNEGSKA (reference sequence). The CDR3 DNA reads as TGCAGTGCGGGTCCGGTAAATGCGGGGAGGGAACTTAACGAGCAGTACTTC. Translated, it gives CSAGPVNAGRELNEQYF.

CDR3 DNA: TGTGCCAGTATGCCGACGGCTCGCACTGAAGCTTTCTTT. Its translation: CASMPTARTEAFF. This chain links TRBV2 with TRBJ1-1; D unclear. This CDR3 is built from 13 residues. Germline V gives CDR1 SNHLY, CDR2 FYNNEI. Trimming cost V 9 bases and J 4 bases, with 15 bases left between them.

The chain recombines TRBV29-1 with TRBJ2-3; possible D gene TRBD2, 5 bases. V shed 6 bases and J shed 2 bases, with 18 bases lying between them. CDR3 length: 15 amino acids. CDR1 SQVTM and CDR2 ANQGSEA come from the germline V gene. The CDR3 loop reads CSVGGRVRTTDTQYF. The CDR3 nucleotides read TGCAGCGTCGGAGGCCGTGTGCGGACCACAGATACGCAGTATTTT.

This clonotype has just a few counts. The V gene is TRBV5-1, the J gene TRBJ1-1; D ambiguous. The germline V and J ends were trimmed by 1 base and 1 base, with 8 bases remaining between them. In germline, CDR1 is SGHRS, CDR2 YFSETQ. The CDR3 extends over 14 amino acids. This chain's CDR3 is CASSLLRGNTEAFF. The CDR3 coding sequence is TGCGCCAGCAGCTTGCTTCGGGGGAACACTGAAGCTTTCTTT. The whole variable domain, filled in from reference TRBV5-1 and TRBJ1-1, reads KAGVTQTPRYLIKTRGQQVTLSCSPISGHRSVSWYQQTPGQGLQFLFEYFSETQRNKGNFPGRFSGRQFSNSRSEMNVSTLELGDSALYLCASSLLRGNTEAFFGQGTRLTVV.

This clonotype came up a few times. The chain recombines TRBV5-6 with TRBJ2-7, with 9 bases identical to TRBD1. The CDR3 totals 16 residues. Per germline, CDR1 SGHDT and CDR2 YYEEEE. J was trimmed by 1 base and V by 4 bases; bases with no gene match: 9. As DNA, the CDR3 is TGTGCCAGCAGCGCAGGACAGGGGCTCCCTTCCTACGAGCAGTACTTC. Amino acid sequence: CASSAGQGLPSYEQYF.

The chain couples TRBV5-1 to TRBJ2-3; a weak D match, TRBD1 (5 bases). The V end lost 4 bases, the J end lost 2 bases, and 14 bases lay between the germline ends. The CDR3 is made up of 15 amino acids. Germline CDR1 and CDR2: SGHRS and YFSETQ. In nucleotides, the CDR3 is TGCGCCAGCAGCCTGAGACAGACTGTCACAGATACGCAGTATTTT. It translates to CASSLRQTVTDTQYF.

The chain links TRBV4-2 to TRBJ2-1; 7 bases map to TRBD2. This CDR3 contains 15 residues. Trimming at V came to 4 bases and at J to 0 bases, leaving 3 bases not matched to a gene. Germline lookup yields CDR1 LGHNA and CDR2 YNFKEQ. Written as DNA, the CDR3 is TGTGCCAGCAGCCCGCGGGAGATCTCCTACAATGAGCAGTTCTTC. Translated, it gives CASSPREISYNEQFF.

The gene calls are TRBV20-1 and TRBJ2-4, with TRBD2 as a possible D gene (6 bases). The J call may be incorrect, as the DNA end agrees better with TRBJ2-7. The CDR3 is 14 residues long. Germline CDR1 reads DFQATT; CDR2 reads SNEGSKA (reference sequence). In DNA, the CDR3 is TGCAGTGCTATTCTAGCGTCCGGAGGGGACGAGCAGTACTTC. It is translated as CSAILASGGDEQYF.

This chain joins TRBV15 and TRBJ2-7; a weak D match, TRBD1 (5 bases). The V gene lost 1 base and the J gene lost 2 bases, with 9 bases spanning the gap. This CDR3 comprises 14 residues. Germline CDR1 is LNHNV and CDR2 is YYDKDF (reference sequence). CDR3 residues: CATSRGRAPYEQYF. In DNA, the CDR3 is TGTGCCACCAGCAGAGGCAGGGCCCCCTACGAGCAGTACTTC.